This T cell receptor (beta chain) was profiled in a study of T cells in Graves' hyperthyroidism and ophthalmopathy. Across the whole study: Specimen type is peripheral blood, collected at initial diagnosis prior to any treatment.

This clonotype has a count of ten or more. V shed 6 bases and J shed 4 bases, with 5 bases lying between them. Germline V gene lookup returns CDR1 SNHLY and CDR2 FYNNEI. The CDR3 runs to 11 residues. RNA transcripts gave rise to amplified TCR beta CDR3 regions. HTBI primers were used for first-round RT-PCR of the TCR CDR3. TCRdb reprocessed the multiplex PCR reads via MiXCR and lists one record per CDR3 protein. This sample has 300,000 to 400,000 distinct CDR3 sequences, with about 15% found just once. The sequencing sample was made of blood. The chain couples TRBV2 to TRBJ2-3, with a weak D call TRBD2 (5 bases). The sequence derives from a woman aged 55-69 years with Graves' hyperthyroidism. CDR3 in DNA: TGTGCCAGCAGGCGGGCAGATACGCAGTATTTT. Its translation is CASRRADTQYF. Filled out from reference TRBV2 and TRBJ2-3, the complete variable domain reads EPEVTQTPSHQVTQMGQEVILRCVPISNHLYFYWYRQILGQKVEFLVSFYNNEISEKSEIFDDQFSVERPDGSNFTLKIRSTKLEDSAMYFCASRRADTQYFGPGTRLTVL.